This entry describes one T cell receptor beta chain. The antigen is undetermined. The V gene lost 2 bases and the J gene lost 4 bases, with 10 bases spanning the gap. The CDR3 runs to 14 residues. The germline CDR1 and CDR2 sequences are LGHNA and YNFKEQ. The sequencing template was cDNA reverse transcribed from extracted RNA. The repertoire was sequenced with immunoSEQ multiplex PCR; TCRdb's copy has only in-frame clones and lacks some. The table records 90,000 to 120,000 clones, roughly 84% of them present only once. This sample is drawn from a study of CD8+ T cells in alopecia areata. The study's findings and limits: Affected scalp, especially in alopecia totalis/universalis, had a higher clonality than normal scalp did.

Treatment reported: oral pan-JAK inhibitor, 5-10 mg twice daily. Specimen: CD8+ T cells sorted from blood, collected at week 24, from a patient treated with tofacitinib. This clonotype was obtained from a human donor with alopecia areata. The rearrangement uses TRBV4-2 and TRBJ2-3; D is unclear. CDR3 sequence (DNA): TGTGCCAGCAGCCAACAAAATTGGGCAGATACGCAGTATTTT. It codes for CASSQQNWADTQYF.